A single sample gave rise to the 15 T cell receptor beta chains below, sequenced in a study of blood T cell repertoires in COVID-19. The repertoire was sequenced with immunoSEQ multiplex PCR; TCRdb's copy has only in-frame clones and lacks some. Among about 380,000 clones listed, 88% were seen once. The sequencing input was PBMCs or T cells enriched from blood (not recorded which). The receptors originated from a woman younger than 35 who had recovered from COVID-19.

The genes are TRBV9 and TRBJ1-2, with TRBD1 identical over 9 bases. Germline values: CDR1 SGDLS, CDR2 YYNGEE. The CDR3 is 19 residues long. J lost 3 bases, V lost 4 bases, and 19 bases had no gene match. CDR3 amino acids: CASSFSGGTGGVGDYGYTF. Here the CDR3 DNA reads TGTGCCAGCAGCTTCTCGGGTGGAACAGGGGGCGTGGGAGACTATGGCTACACCTTC.

The gene calls are TRBV6-5 and TRBJ1-5; D gene unclear. In germline, CDR1 is MNHEY, CDR2 SVGAGI. V dropped 2 bases and J dropped 4 bases, with 9 bases sitting between them. The CDR3 runs to 14 residues. The CDR3 sequence is CASSYGRENQPQHF. For the CDR3, the DNA is TGTGCCAGCAGTTACGGGCGGGAAAATCAGCCCCAGCATTTT.

Only one count was recorded for this clone. The J gene is TRBJ1-1, the V gene TRBV6-6; TRBD1 matches 10 bases. CDR1 and CDR2 from the germline V gene are MNHNY and SVGAGI (reference sequence). CDR3 length: 16 residues. The V and J ends lost 6 bases and 5 bases, in that order; junction bases with no gene match: 12. The CDR3 DNA reads as TGTGCCAGCAGACCCGGGACAGGGGTGGGGAAGACTGAAGCTTTCTTT. As protein: CASRPGTGVGKTEAFF.

The sample holds one count of this clone. The chain couples TRBV7-9 to TRBJ2-6; TRBD1 matches 12 bases. The germline V gene encodes CDR1 SEHNR and CDR2 FQNEAQ (reference sequence). The length of the CDR3 is 18 residues. V was clipped by 5 bases and J by 3 bases; unmatched bases: 8. CDR3 sequence reads: CASSHGTGGAYGANVLTF. The CDR3 DNA reads as TGTGCCAGCAGCCACGGGACAGGGGGCGCATATGGGGCCAACGTCCTGACTTTC.

This clone was recorded only once. The CDR3 loop reads CSVEDRQGGYEQYF. CDR3 nucleotide sequence: TGCAGCGTTGAAGACCGACAGGGTGGCTACGAGCAGTACTTC. V gene TRBV29-1 combines with J gene TRBJ2-7; 7 nucleotides match TRBD1. CDR1 is SQVTM, CDR2 ANQGSEA, per germline. This CDR3 region has 14 residues. With 0 bases clipped from V and 3 bases from J, the junction kept 5 bases outside the gene matches.

The V gene is TRBV15, the J gene TRBJ1-2, with TRBD1 matching over 10 bases. Germline CDR1 and CDR2: LNHNV and YYDKDF (reference sequence). V dropped 5 bases and J dropped 6; count of bases not matched to a gene: 9. CDR3 length: 15 amino acids. The CDR3 DNA is TGTGCCACCAGCGACCCCGGGACAGGGGCTGATGGCTACACCTTC. This codes for CATSDPGTGADGYTF.

The gene calls are TRBV19 and TRBJ2-2; 9 bases are a match to TRBD2. The CDR3 is 18 residues long. J gave up 0 bases and V 3 bases, and 8 bases lay outside the gene matches. Germline CDR1 reads LNHDA; CDR2 reads SQIVND (reference sequence). This chain's CDR3 is CASSILAGGGANTGELFF. CDR3 coding DNA: TGTGCCAGTAGTATCTTAGCCGGCGGGGGGGCGAACACCGGGGAGCTGTTTTTT.

The chain recombines TRBV5-6 with TRBJ1-5, with D hard to call. V was clipped by 1 base and J by 10 bases, with 15 bases between them. Germline lookup yields CDR1 SGHDT and CDR2 YYEEEE. CDR3 size: 14 residues. The CDR3 spells CASSLWRDPQPQHF. As DNA, the CDR3 is TGTGCCAGCAGCTTGTGGAGGGATCCCCAACCCCAGCATTTT.

The CDR3 protein is CASSPRTGGNTIYF. CDR3 nucleotides: TGTGCCAGCTCACCTAGGACAGGCGGGAACACCATATATTTT. V and J are TRBV18 and TRBJ1-3; 7 bases agree with TRBD1. V shed 3 bases, J shed 7 bases, and the junction held 6 bases outside the gene matches. The CDR3 sequence is 14 residues long. Germline CDR1 reads KGHSH; CDR2 reads LQKENI.

The V gene is TRBV4-2, the J gene TRBJ2-5; 10 nucleotides line up with TRBD2. The CDR3 spans 19 residues. Germline CDR1 and CDR2: LGHNA and YNFKEQ. V gave up 0 bases and J gave up 1 base; unmatched junction bases: 11. CDR3 residues: CASSQDWVAGGTPQETQYF. In DNA form, the CDR3 reads TGTGCCAGCAGCCAAGATTGGGTAGCGGGGGGCACCCCCCAAGAGACCCAGTACTTC.

The rearrangement uses TRBV9 and TRBJ1-1; a possible D gene is TRBD1 (6 bases). This CDR3 is 16 amino acids long. The V gene's germline CDR1 is SGDLS and CDR2 YYNGEE. V was clipped by 1 base and J by 3 bases, with 16 bases between them. CDR3 residues: CASSVKVRGEYTEAFF. The CDR3 region has the DNA TGTGCCAGCAGCGTAAAGGTCAGGGGAGAGTACACTGAAGCTTTCTTT. Complete variable domain (other parts from reference TRBV9 and TRBJ1-1): DSGVTQTPKHLITATGQRVTLRCSPRSGDLSVYWYQQSLDQGLQFLIQYYNGEERAKGNILERFSAQQFPDLHSELNLSSLELGDSALYFCASSVKVRGEYTEAFFGQGTRLTVV.

This sequence joins TRBV7-9 and TRBJ1-3, with D unresolved. Germline CDR1 reads SEHNR; CDR2 reads FQNEAQ (reference sequence). V lost 3 bases to trimming and J lost 5 bases, with 8 bases between them. The CDR3 has 13 residues. The CDR3 region is CASSFPTRNTIYF. The CDR3 DNA sequence: TGTGCCAGCAGCTTCCCCACTAGAAACACCATATATTTT.

CDR3 DNA: TGTGCCAGCAGTGAAGGCGGGACTGTAAGTTCACCCCTCCACTTT. Its protein product is CASSEGGTVSSPLHF. This chain connects TRBV2 to TRBJ1-6; perhaps TRBD1 as D (5 bases). The CDR3 sequence is 15 residues long. Germline assignment: CDR1 SNHLY and CDR2 FYNNEI. V dropped 1 base and J dropped 9 bases, with 13 bases sitting between them.

A few counts support this clone. This chain connects TRBV6-5 to TRBJ1-5; TRBD1 agrees at 9 bases. The length of the CDR3 is 15 residues. V lost 7 bases to trimming and J lost 6 bases; unmatched junction nucleotides: 10. The V gene's germline CDR1 is MNHEY and CDR2 SVGAGI. The CDR3 sequence: CASTPSRTGAQPQHF. The CDR3, as DNA: TGTGCCAGCACCCCGTCCCGGACAGGGGCTCAGCCCCAGCATTTT.

This clone appeared a single time. The chain employs TRBV14 and TRBJ2-7; 7 nucleotides agree with TRBD2. Trimming at V came to 0 bases and at J to 2 bases, leaving 10 bases not matched to a gene. Germline V gives CDR1 SGHDN, CDR2 FVKESK. This CDR3 contains 17 residues. In DNA form, the CDR3 reads TGTGCCAGCAGCCAAGATGGGAACAGCCGGGGGGCCTACGAGCAGTACTTC. Residues: CASSQDGNSRGAYEQYF.